Presented here are 15 T cell receptor beta chains from one specimen sequenced in a study of T cells after yellow fever vaccination. TCRdb analysed the 5' RACE reads with MiXCR anew, one entry per CDR3 protein. The data hold around 320,000 distinct CDR3 sequences, with 3.5% to 4.5% observed a single time. Sequenced material: PBMCs, taken 15 days after the yellow fever booster vaccination. These receptors all stem from a man aged 18-30 years who received the YFV17D yellow fever vaccine.

This clonotype was detected many times. The chain combines TRBV5-1 with TRBJ1-2; tentatively, D is TRBD1 (5 bases). Deletions cut 4 bases from V and 4 bases from J, with 17 bases between. CDR3 length: 15 residues. Germline values: CDR1 SGHRS, CDR2 YFSETQ. CDR3: CASSAGMGHLYGYTF. The DNA of the CDR3 is TGCGCCAGCAGCGCCGGGATGGGGCACCTCTATGGCTACACCTTC.

This clonotype was picked up many times. The J gene is TRBJ2-3, the V gene TRBV9, with 7 bases that match TRBD2. Germline CDR1 SGDLS, CDR2 YYNGEE. CDR3 length: 14 amino acids. Trimming removed 2 bases from V and 4 bases from J; junction bases left unmatched: 4. The CDR3 sequence is CASSVSGVPDTQYF. The DNA of the CDR3 is TGTGCCAGCAGCGTCAGCGGGGTTCCAGATACGCAGTATTTT. Drawing the rest from reference TRBV9 and TRBJ2-3, the complete variable domain is DSGVTQTPKHLITATGQRVTLRCSPRSGDLSVYWYQQSLDQGLQFLIQYYNGEERAKGNILERFSAQQFPDLHSELNLSSLELGDSALYFCASSVSGVPDTQYFGPGTRLTVL.

This clonotype showed up just a few times. V gene TRBV20-1 combines with J gene TRBJ2-5, with a weak D call TRBD1 (5 bases). V was clipped by 3 bases and J by 3 bases, with 11 bases between them. This CDR3 comprises 13 residues. Germline V gene lookup returns CDR1 DFQATT and CDR2 SNEGSKA (reference sequence). CDR3 amino acids: CSARSGQKETQYF. CDR3 bases: TGCAGTGCTAGGTCAGGGCAGAAAGAGACCCAGTACTTC.

The chain couples TRBV4-1 to TRBJ2-7, with 9 bases aligning to TRBD1. CDR3 length: 14 residues. With V trimmed by 3 bases and J by 6 bases, 6 bases remained unmatched. Germline V lookup: CDR1 MGHRA, CDR2 YSYEKL. The CDR3 sequence is CASSQAGQGGEQYF. The CDR3 coding sequence is TGCGCCAGCAGCCAGGCGGGACAGGGAGGCGAGCAGTACTTC.

In this sample, this clonotype turned up many times. The V and J genes are TRBV7-6 and TRBJ1-1; weak D call: TRBD1 (5 bases). The V end was cut by 2 bases, the J end by 1 base, with 8 bases between. There are 14 residues in the CDR3. The germline gives CDR1 SGHVS, CDR2 FNYEAQ. The CDR3 is CASSLRDGNTEAFF. The CDR3 region has the DNA TGTGCCAGCAGCTTAAGGGACGGGAACACTGAAGCTTTCTTT. The entire variable domain, with the rest obtained from reference TRBV7-6 and TRBJ1-1, is as follows: GAGVSQSPRYKVTKRGQDVALRCDPISGHVSLYWYRQALGQGPEFLTYFNYEAQQDKSGLPNDRFSAERPEGSISTLTIQRTEQRDSAMYRCASSLRDGNTEAFFGQGTRLTVV.

There are many counts of this clonotype. The chain has TRBV12-3 or TRBV12-4 and TRBJ1-2, with 7 bases identical to TRBD1. Trimming at V came to 5 bases and at J to 4 bases, leaving 4 bases not matched to a gene. The CDR3 is made up of 13 amino acids. CDR3 in DNA: TGTGCCAGCAGTCCGGGACAGTTCTATGGCTACACCTTC. It codes for CASSPGQFYGYTF.

This clonotype was detected ten times or more. The chain employs TRBV30 and TRBJ2-3; D remains unclear. This CDR3 contains 11 residues. The V gene's germline CDR1 is GTSNPN and CDR2 SVGIG (reference sequence). V lost 0 bases, J lost 6 bases, and 4 bases lay in between. The DNA for the CDR3 is TGTGCCTGGAGTGTAACCGATACGCAGTATTTT. Protein product: CAWSVTDTQYF.

This clonotype has just a few counts. The gene calls are TRBV19 and TRBJ1-2; D is uncertain. Trimming left V 11 bases short and J 6 bases short, with 19 bases between. This CDR3 spans 13 amino acids. Germline-derived CDR1 and CDR2 are LNHDA and SQIVND (reference sequence). CDR3 nucleotide sequence: TGTGCCTCAGGTGTGGGCGGGTTCGATGGCTACACCTTC. It yields the protein CASGVGGFDGYTF.

The V call is TRBV20-1, the J call TRBJ2-7; 13 bases agree with TRBD2. This CDR3 contains 14 residues. Trimming removed 4 bases from V and 4 bases from J; junction bases left unmatched: 4. The germline V gene encodes CDR1 DFQATT and CDR2 SNEGSKA (reference sequence). CDR3 in amino acids: CSAKTSGGLYEQYF. The CDR3 bases are TGCAGTGCTAAGACTAGCGGGGGGCTTTACGAGCAGTACTTC.

Many counts were recorded for this clonotype. The rearrangement uses TRBV5-1 and TRBJ2-7; 8 nucleotides align to TRBD2. V was pared by 2 bases and J by 5 bases, with 9 bases of the junction left unmatched. Germline V gene sequence: CDR1 SGHRS, CDR2 YFSETQ. CDR3 length equals 15 residues. The CDR3 region has the DNA TGCGCCAGCAGCTTAGCCGGGACTAGTTTTAACGAGCAGTACTTC. It translates to CASSLAGTSFNEQYF. Full variable domain (remainder filled in from reference TRBV5-1 and TRBJ2-7): KAGVTQTPRYLIKTRGQQVTLSCSPISGHRSVSWYQQTPGQGLQFLFEYFSETQRNKGNFPGRFSGRQFSNSRSEMNVSTLELGDSALYLCASSLAGTSFNEQYFGPGTRLTVT.

This clonotype was counted many times. The V gene is TRBV5-1, the J gene TRBJ1-5, with 9 bases that match TRBD1. The CDR3 is 16 amino acids. CDR1 SGHRS and CDR2 YFSETQ come from the germline V gene. The V gene end was trimmed by 4 bases and the J gene end by 3 bases; junction bases not matched to a gene: 8. The CDR3 DNA sequence: TGCGCCAGCAGCCCCGGGACAGGGTTCGCCAATCAGCCCCAGCATTTT. Protein: CASSPGTGFANQPQHF.

This clonotype was detected many times. The V and J genes are TRBV12-3 or TRBV12-4 and TRBJ2-2, with 11 bases aligning to TRBD2. The J segment lost 12 bases and the V segment lost 5 bases, leaving 5 bases of the junction unmatched. This CDR3 region has 13 residues. For the CDR3, the DNA is TGTGCCAGCAGTGTTAGCGGGGGGGCCCAGCTGTTTTTT. Translating gives CASSVSGGAQLFF.

This clonotype came up a few times. The chain links TRBV6-6 to TRBJ2-2; the D is unclear. Germline V gene lookup returns CDR1 MNHNY and CDR2 SVGAGI (reference sequence). V was shortened by 4 bases and J by 0 bases, with 15 bases between the two germline ends. The CDR3 has 17 residues. The CDR3 nucleotides read TGTGCCAGCAGTTTTCCTATAGGGTTCGCGAACACCGGGGAGCTGTTTTTT. Protein product: CASSFPIGFANTGELFF.

This clonotype was detected ten times or more. V is TRBV24-1 and J is TRBJ2-3; the D gene is possibly TRBD2 (5 bases). Trimming left V 2 bases short and J 2 bases short, with 10 bases between. Germline V gene data show CDR1 as KGHDR and CDR2 as SFDVKD. The CDR3 spans 15 residues. This CDR3 reads CATSDSGLSTDTQYF. In DNA, the CDR3 is TGTGCCACCAGTGATTCCGGACTCTCCACAGATACGCAGTATTTT.

This clonotype has a count of ten or more. This sequence joins TRBV14 and TRBJ2-5; 12 nucleotides agree with TRBD1. Germline V gene sequence: CDR1 SGHDN, CDR2 FVKESK. J lost 0 bases, V lost 3 bases, and 2 bases had no gene match. This CDR3 contains 16 residues. The CDR3 DNA reads TGTGCCAGCAGCCAGGGGACAGGGGGCTACCAAGAGACCCAGTACTTC. Its protein is CASSQGTGGYQETQYF.